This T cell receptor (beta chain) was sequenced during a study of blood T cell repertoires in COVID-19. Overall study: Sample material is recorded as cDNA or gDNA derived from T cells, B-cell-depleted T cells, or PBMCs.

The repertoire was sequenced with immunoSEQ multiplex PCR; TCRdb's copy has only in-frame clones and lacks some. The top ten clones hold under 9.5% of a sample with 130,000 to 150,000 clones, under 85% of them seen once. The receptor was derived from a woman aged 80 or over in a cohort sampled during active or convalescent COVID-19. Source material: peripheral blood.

CDR3 protein: CASSYSGPGNQPQHF. The CDR3 DNA is TGTGCCAGCAGTTACTCGGGCCCAGGCAATCAGCCCCAGCATTTT. The chain combines TRBV6-5 with TRBJ1-5; D gene uncertain. The CDR3 contains 15 residues. The V gene lost 0 bases and the J gene lost 2 bases, with 8 bases spanning the gap. Germline V gives CDR1 MNHEY, CDR2 SVGAGI.